The rows below give T cell receptor beta chains drawn from one sample of a study of blood T cell repertoires in COVID-19. The repertoire was sequenced with immunoSEQ multiplex PCR; TCRdb's copy has only in-frame clones and lacks some. The table has more than 85,000 clones, approximately 80% seen once. The material sequenced was peripheral blood. These receptors were taken from an elderly woman with active or convalescent COVID-19. The CDR3 runs from the conserved cysteine through the conserved F or W. The order of the fields is clone size, J gene, V gene, D gene, CDR3 protein, CDR3 DNA. D genes are given only for firm matches. Clone size is stated in some rows and not others, as once, few, many or a class when expanded.

size: -; J: TRBJ2-2; V: TRBV9; D: TRBD2; CDR3: CASSVGLAGEVTGELFF; DNA: TGTGCCAGCAGCGTAGGGCTAGCGGGAGAGGTCACCGGGGAGCTGTTTTTT
size: -; J: TRBJ2-1; V: TRBV5-1; D: -; CDR3: CASSLAGSLTYNEQFF; DNA: TGCGCCAGCAGCTTGGCAGGGTCCTTAACTTACAATGAGCAGTTCTTC
size: -; J: TRBJ1-6; V: TRBV27; D: -; CDR3: CASSFSPLGSSYNSPLHF; DNA: TGTGCCAGCAGTTTTTCCCCCCTTGGGAGCTCCTATAATTCACCCCTCCACTTT
size: -; J: TRBJ2-1; V: TRBV3-1/TRBV3-2; D: -; CDR3: CASSQEGQGFYNEQFF; DNA: TGTGCCAGCAGCCAAGAAGGGCAGGGGTTCTACAATGAGCAGTTCTTC
size: once; J: TRBJ2-3; V: TRBV9; D: -; CDR3: CASSPVSRTDTQYF; DNA: TGTGCCAGCAGCCCCGTATCCCGCACAGATACGCAGTATTTT
size: -; J: TRBJ1-1; V: TRBV10-1; D: -; CDR3: CASSESGPMGTEAFF; DNA: TGCGCCAGCAGTGAGTCGGGGCCTATGGGCACTGAAGCTTTCTTT
size: -; J: TRBJ2-1; V: TRBV4-2; D: TRBD2; CDR3: CASSQDWWEGLYEQFF; DNA: TGTGCCAGCAGCCAAGATTGGTGGGAGGGCCTCTATGAGCAGTTCTTC
size: -; J: TRBJ1-3; V: TRBV7-9; D: -; CDR3: CASSLASRPGNTIYF; DNA: TGTGCCAGCAGCTTAGCCAGCAGGCCTGGAAACACCATATATTTT
size: -; J: TRBJ2-4; V: TRBV4-1; D: TRBD1; CDR3: CASSQGGGSNIQYF; DNA: TGCGCCAGCAGCCAAGGAGGGGGCTCAAACATTCAGTACTTC
size: -; J: TRBJ2-4; V: TRBV7-9; D: -; CDR3: CASSSPGDGKTKNIQYF; DNA: TGTGCCAGCAGCTCCCCGGGAGACGGAAAGACCAAAAACATTCAGTACTTC
size: few; J: TRBJ2-7; V: TRBV27; D: -; CDR3: CASSLSPRGGHEQYF; DNA: TGTGCCAGCAGTTTATCCCCCAGGGGTGGCCACGAGCAGTACTTC
size: -; J: TRBJ1-4; V: TRBV2; D: -; CDR3: CASNRQSNEKLFF; DNA: TGTGCCAGCAACAGGCAGTCTAATGAAAAACTGTTTTTT
size: -; J: TRBJ2-5; V: TRBV5-1; D: -; CDR3: CASSLAPETQYF; DNA: TGCGCCAGCAGCTTGGCTCCGGAGACCCAGTACTTC
size: -; J: TRBJ2-4; V: TRBV18; D: -; CDR3: CASSPPGLAKNIQYF; DNA: TGTGCCAGCTCACCACCCGGGTTAGCCAAAAACATTCAGTACTTC
size: -; J: TRBJ1-4; V: TRBV5-1; D: -; CDR3: CASSPLGEKLFF; DNA: TGCGCCAGCAGCCCCCTCGGGGAAAAACTGTTTTTT
size: -; J: TRBJ1-2; V: TRBV28; D: TRBD1; CDR3: CASREQGNYGYTF; DNA: TGTGCCAGCAGGGAACAGGGGAACTATGGCTACACCTTC
size: -; J: TRBJ1-2; V: TRBV28; D: -; CDR3: CASSLWTVANYGYTF; DNA: TGTGCCAGCAGTTTATGGACAGTAGCTAACTATGGCTACACCTTC
size: once; J: TRBJ2-2; V: TRBV3-1/TRBV3-2; D: TRBD1; CDR3: CASSTGGGHGELFF; DNA: TGTGCCAGCTCGACAGGGGGCGGGCACGGGGAGCTGTTTTTT
size: once; J: TRBJ1-2; V: TRBV5-1; D: -; CDR3: CASSLTRLNVEGGYTF; DNA: TGCGCCAGCAGTCTGACACGGCTGAACGTGGAAGGTGGCTACACCTTC
size: once; J: TRBJ2-1; V: TRBV9; D: -; CDR3: CASSVSTNPYNEQFF; DNA: TGTGCCAGCAGCGTGTCCACAAATCCTTACAATGAGCAGTTCTTC
size: -; J: TRBJ2-1; V: TRBV5-1; D: TRBD2; CDR3: CASSLPGREGNEQFF; DNA: TGCGCCAGCAGCTTGCCCGGCCGGGAGGGAAATGAGCAGTTCTTC
size: -; J: TRBJ1-4; V: TRBV14; D: -; CDR3: CASSLTWYDEKLFF; DNA: TGTGCCAGCAGCCTTACATGGTATGATGAAAAACTGTTTTTT
size: -; J: TRBJ2-1; V: TRBV3-1/TRBV3-2; D: TRBD2; CDR3: CASSLTSGSHSYNEQFF; DNA: TGTGCCAGCAGCCTCACTAGCGGGAGCCATTCCTACAATGAGCAGTTCTTC
size: -; J: TRBJ2-6; V: TRBV10-3; D: -; CDR3: CAISRIQGLSSGANVLTF; DNA: TGTGCCATCAGTAGGATACAGGGCCTCAGCTCTGGGGCCAACGTCCTGACTTTC
size: many; J: TRBJ1-1; V: TRBV4-1; D: -; CDR3: CASSHVRDLPEAFF; DNA: TGCGCCAGCAGCCACGTGAGGGATTTACCTGAAGCTTTCTTT
size: -; J: TRBJ1-5; V: TRBV11-3; D: -; CDR3: CASSLAAEYSNQPQHF; DNA: TGTGCCAGCAGCTTAGCGGCGGAATATAGCAATCAGCCCCAGCATTTT
size: -; J: TRBJ1-2; V: TRBV5-6; D: -; CDR3: CASSQITINYGYTF; DNA: TGTGCCAGCAGCCAAATTACTATTAACTATGGCTACACCTTC
size: -; J: TRBJ1-1; V: TRBV10-3; D: TRBD1; CDR3: CAISWTGGTEAFF; DNA: TGTGCCATCAGTTGGACAGGGGGAACTGAAGCTTTCTTT
size: -; J: TRBJ2-1; V: TRBV11-2; D: -; CDR3: CASSLTGQHYNEQFF; DNA: TGTGCCAGCAGCTTAACAGGACAGCACTACAATGAGCAGTTCTTC
size: -; J: TRBJ2-1; V: TRBV6-6; D: -; CDR3: CASSRLTGVDYNEQFF; DNA: TGTGCCAGCAGTCGACTAACGGGAGTAGACTACAATGAGCAGTTCTTC
size: -; J: TRBJ1-5; V: TRBV3-1/TRBV3-2; D: -; CDR3: CASSQDGQPNQPQHF; DNA: TGTGCCAGCAGCCAAGATGGACAGCCCAATCAGCCCCAGCATTTT
size: -; J: TRBJ1-1; V: TRBV10-1; D: -; CDR3: CASSASQNTEAFF; DNA: TGCGCCAGCAGTGCCTCACAGAACACTGAAGCTTTCTTT
size: -; J: TRBJ2-7; V: TRBV28; D: TRBD2; CDR3: CASSLSEREISYEQYF; DNA: TGTGCCAGCAGTTTATCAGAGCGGGAGATCTCCTACGAGCAGTACTTC
size: -; J: TRBJ1-5; V: TRBV7-9; D: TRBD1; CDR3: CASPLNRGSNQPQHF; DNA: TGTGCCAGCCCATTGAACAGGGGAAGCAATCAGCCCCAGCATTTT
size: -; J: TRBJ1-4; V: TRBV30; D: TRBD1; CDR3: CAWRTGKAANEKLFF; DNA: TGTGCCTGGAGGACAGGGAAAGCGGCTAATGAAAAACTGTTTTTT
size: -; J: TRBJ2-7; V: TRBV18; D: -; CDR3: CASSPNRDISYEQYF; DNA: TGTGCCAGCTCACCAAACCGGGACATCTCCTACGAGCAGTACTTC
size: once; J: TRBJ2-3; V: TRBV6-1; D: -; CDR3: CASSEQGGPGSADTQYF; DNA: TGTGCCAGCAGTGAGCAGGGAGGCCCGGGATCGGCAGATACGCAGTATTTT
size: -; J: TRBJ2-7; V: TRBV7-9; D: -; CDR3: CASSLAPLGDNEQYF; DNA: TGTGCCAGCAGCTTAGCCCCCCTCGGGGATAACGAGCAGTACTTC
size: -; J: TRBJ2-7; V: TRBV7-3; D: TRBD2; CDR3: CASSPGLAGGYEQYF; DNA: TGTGCCAGCAGCCCGGGACTAGCGGGAGGGTACGAGCAGTACTTC
size: -; J: TRBJ1-6; V: TRBV5-4; D: -; CDR3: CASSLTSMNSPLHF; DNA: TGTGCCAGCAGCCTGACAAGCATGAATTCACCCCTCCACTTT